The clone carrying this TCR beta chain was detected ten times or more. Its antigen is currently unknown. To make TCR beta libraries, researchers used iRepertoire HTBI primers and Arm-PCR of CDR3 regions. MiXCR, run by TCRdb on the multiplex PCR reads, gives a single entry per CDR3 protein. The data contain hundreds of thousands of distinct CDR3 sequences, around 15% of them singletons. Germline loops: CDR1 MNHEY, CDR2 SVGEGT. The CDR3 has 18 residues. The V end lost 0 bases, the J end lost 7 bases, and 22 bases lay between the germline ends. Time point here: newly diagnosed GD, antithyroid drugs for less than 3 months. PBMCs were the source of the RNA used for TCR sequencing. The data were obtained in a study of regulatory T cells in long-lasting Graves disease. For the study at large: New Graves' disease cases had less than 3 months of antithyroid drugs. Whole-study findings and limits: Patients whose Graves' disease persisted exhibited lower TCR diversity than those newly diagnosed. New patients shared fewer public clonotypes (more than 850) than persistent patients did (roughly 2,500).

V usage is TRBV6-2 or TRBV6-3 and J usage is TRBJ2-1; D tentatively fits TRBD1 or TRBD2 (5 bases each). The receptor was isolated from a female donor with Graves disease. The specimen was peripheral blood mononuclear cells (PBMCs), collected at new diagnosis, from a patient treated with antithyroid drugs. The CDR3 sequence is CASSYSGTGSTWGNEQFF. DNA of the CDR3: TGTGCCAGCAGTTACTCGGGCACCGGGTCCACGTGGGGGAATGAGCAGTTCTTC.